A single sample gave rise to the 25 T cell receptor beta chains below, sequenced in a study of cytomegalovirus exposure and HLA in healthy donors. 60 Vbeta and 13 Jbeta primers were used in PCR. Produced via immunoSEQ multiplex PCR; TCRdb's table is partial and in-frame only. The table lists about 94,000 clones, 75% to 85% of them singletons. Sequenced material: PBMCs. The origin of the receptors is a woman aged 40 to 50 in good health and CMV-seronegative.

The chain has TRBV5-1 and TRBJ2-3; the D gene is possibly TRBD1 (6 bases). The CDR3 spans 14 residues. Trimming shortened V by 4 bases and J by 7 bases, and 16 bases separated the two germline ends. The germline gives CDR1 SGHRS, CDR2 YFSETQ. CDR3 nucleotides: TGCGCCAGCAGCCCGGGTGGGGGCAGGAATACGCAGTATTTT. This sequence encodes CASSPGGGRNTQYF.

This chain uses TRBV27 with TRBJ1-5; 7 bases are shared with TRBD1. The CDR3 extends over 13 amino acids. V lost 8 bases and J lost 4; bases outside the gene matches: 5. Germline CDR1 reads MNHEY; CDR2 reads SMNVEV (reference sequence). CDR3 DNA: TGTGCCAGCGGACAGGACAGAAATCAGCCCCAGCATTTT. Translated, it gives CASGQDRNQPQHF.

V and J are TRBV5-4 and TRBJ2-7, with TRBD1 matching 7 bases. This CDR3 region has 14 residues. CDR1 and CDR2 (germline): SGHNT, YYREEE (reference sequence). V lost 5 bases to trimming and J lost 4 bases; unmatched junction nucleotides: 9. The CDR3 reads CASRGDRANYEQYF. CDR3 nucleotides: TGTGCCAGCAGGGGTGACAGGGCCAATTACGAGCAGTACTTC.

J is TRBJ1-1 and V is TRBV7-8; D remains ambiguous. The germline V gene has CDR1 SGHVS and CDR2 FQNEAQ. The CDR3 runs to 14 residues. Trimming shortened V by 5 bases and J by 4 bases, and 14 bases separated the two germline ends. The CDR3 spells CASSAERFATEAFF. The DNA of the CDR3 is TGTGCCAGCAGCGCCGAGCGGTTTGCCACTGAAGCTTTCTTT.

The rearrangement uses TRBV29-1 and TRBJ2-7; TRBD1 is a possible D gene (6 bases). V was clipped by 0 bases and J by 6 bases, with 12 bases between them. The CDR3 has 13 residues. Germline lookup yields CDR1 SQVTM and CDR2 ANQGSEA. CDR3 nucleotides: TGCAGCGTTGAAGATCTACCAGGGGCCGAGCAGTACTTC. As protein: CSVEDLPGAEQYF.

The chain carries TRBV7-2 and TRBJ1-5; D is uncertain. Germline V gene lookup returns CDR1 SGHTA and CDR2 FQGNSA. Between the trimmed V and J ends, which lost 8 bases and 5 bases, there was a span of 7 bases. CDR3 length equals 11 residues. Here the CDR3 reads CASGRDQPQHF. DNA for the CDR3: TGTGCCAGCGGTAGAGATCAGCCCCAGCATTTT.

This clone was seen more than once but under ten times. The gene calls are TRBV7-9 and TRBJ1-1, with D tentatively TRBD1 (6 bases). V was pared by 2 bases and J by 6 bases, with 13 bases between. The germline V gene encodes CDR1 SEHNR and CDR2 FQNEAQ (reference sequence). This CDR3 comprises 14 residues. The CDR3 nucleotides are TGTGCCAGCAGCTTACGTAAAGGGGGACCTGAAGCTTTCTTT. As protein: CASSLRKGGPEAFF.

This chain connects TRBV5-1 to TRBJ2-3; no definite D call. CDR1 is SGHRS and CDR2 is YFSETQ in the germline V gene. The CDR3 contains 13 residues. V gave up 0 bases and J gave up 3 bases, with 5 bases separating them. CDR3: CASSLGLTDTQYF. CDR3 in DNA: TGCGCCAGCAGCTTGGGACTGACAGATACGCAGTATTTT.

The gene calls are TRBV25-1 and TRBJ2-2; D perhaps matches TRBD1 (6 bases). CDR1 is MGHDK, CDR2 SYGVNS, per germline. The CDR3 has 17 residues. Trimming took off 1 base at V and 3 bases at J, with 15 bases between the two ends. This CDR3 is CASSEFGKQGDTGELFF. The CDR3 DNA is TGTGCCAGCAGTGAATTTGGGAAACAGGGTGACACCGGGGAGCTGTTTTTT.

The gene calls are TRBV2 and TRBJ1-1, with D perhaps matching TRBD1 (6 bases). The CDR3 sequence is 15 residues long. Trimming cost V 3 bases and J 6 bases, with 17 bases left between them. Germline assignment: CDR1 SNHLY and CDR2 FYNNEI. The CDR3 sequence: CASSEIGGLKSEAFF. The CDR3 DNA reads as TGTGCCAGCAGTGAGATAGGGGGTTTGAAGTCTGAAGCTTTCTTT.

The CDR3 bases are TGTGCCAGTAGTTACGACAGGGCTTTTGGCTACACCTTC. It is translated as CASSYDRAFGYTF. The chain employs TRBV19 and TRBJ1-2, with 7 bases matching TRBD1. Germline V gene sequence: CDR1 LNHDA, CDR2 SQIVND (reference sequence). This CDR3 is built from 13 residues. Germline trimming cut 5 bases from V and 7 bases from J; bases unmatched to any gene: 7.

This clone appeared a single time. V is TRBV4-3 and J is TRBJ1-2; 7 bases fit TRBD1. Trimming took 4 bases from V and 4 from J; bases not matched to a gene: 6. Germline values: CDR1 LGHNA, CDR2 YSLEER. This CDR3 is 14 amino acids long. CDR3 coding DNA: TGCGCCAGCAGCCCAGCCGGGACAGCCTATGGCTACACCTTC. Amino acid sequence: CASSPAGTAYGYTF.

The chain carries TRBV5-6 and TRBJ2-1; TRBD1 matches at 9 bases. V was clipped by 4 bases and J by 7 bases; unmatched bases: 9. Germline values: CDR1 SGHDT, CDR2 YYEEEE. The CDR3 consists of 15 residues. The CDR3 loop reads CASSPEPTGGNEQFF. The CDR3 DNA follows: TGTGCCAGCAGCCCGGAACCGACAGGGGGGAATGAGCAGTTCTTC.

The genes are TRBV10-3 and TRBJ2-7; TRBD1 might be the D (5 bases). This CDR3 region has 12 residues. V was cut by 10 bases and J by 3 bases, with 13 bases left in between. Germline V lookup: CDR1 ENHRY, CDR2 SYGVKD. As DNA, the CDR3 is TGTGCCACCCAGAGCAGGGACTACGAGCAGTACTTC. It translates to CATQSRDYEQYF.

The rearrangement links TRBV5-1 to TRBJ1-2, with 8 bases fitting TRBD1. The CDR3 loop spans 15 amino acids. The germline V gene encodes CDR1 SGHRS and CDR2 YFSETQ. With 4 bases clipped from V and 6 bases from J, the junction kept 11 bases outside the gene matches. Written as DNA, the CDR3 is TGCGCCAGCAGCACTTCCCTGACAGGGGTTGATGGCTACACCTTC. Translation gives CASSTSLTGVDGYTF.

This chain links TRBV19 with TRBJ1-3; 9 nucleotides agree with TRBD1. The germline gives CDR1 LNHDA, CDR2 SQIVND (reference sequence). V was clipped by 5 bases and J by 0 bases; unmatched bases: 5. This CDR3 is built from 16 residues. The CDR3 DNA follows: TGTGCCAGTAGTCACCGGACAGGGGCCTCTGGAAACACCATATATTTT. This encodes CASSHRTGASGNTIYF.

In its sample, this clone is medium-sized (0.01 to 0.1%). V and J are TRBV6-1 and TRBJ1-3, with no clear D. V gave up 7 bases and J gave up 1 base, with 14 bases separating them. This CDR3 contains 15 residues. In germline, CDR1 is MNHNS, CDR2 SASEGT. The CDR3 protein is CASTPEEGSGNTIYF. The CDR3 DNA reads TGTGCCAGCACCCCCGAGGAGGGATCTGGAAACACCATATATTTT.

This clone was recorded a few times. V and J are TRBV25-1 and TRBJ2-7; D gene uncertain. CDR3 length equals 15 residues. V was shortened by 1 base and J by 5 bases, with 15 bases between the two germline ends. Germline V gene data show CDR1 as MGHDK and CDR2 as SYGVNS. In nucleotides, the CDR3 is TGTGCCAGCAGTGAATCTGGAGTTCCTTGGGACGAGCAGTACTTC. Translated: CASSESGVPWDEQYF.

The rearrangement joins TRBV30 to TRBJ1-1; 8 nucleotides agree with TRBD1. V was clipped by 2 bases and J by 5 bases; unmatched bases: 1. The length of the CDR3 is 12 residues. Germline V gene data show CDR1 as GTSNPN and CDR2 as SVGIG (reference sequence). CDR3 residues: CAWSRQGTEAFF. CDR3 coding DNA: TGTGCCTGGAGTCGACAGGGGACTGAAGCTTTCTTT.

The rearrangement joins TRBV25-1 to TRBJ1-1, with 7 bases aligning to TRBD1. Unmatched junction bases numbered 8, after V lost 6 bases and J lost 4 bases. The CDR3 has 14 amino acids. Germline loops: CDR1 MGHDK, CDR2 SYGVNS. CDR3 nucleotides: TGTGCCAGCAGGAAACAGGGGAGTAGCACTGAAGCTTTCTTT. This codes for CASRKQGSSTEAFF.

The chain combines TRBV18 with TRBJ2-5; 8 bases are shared with TRBD1. The CDR3 contains 13 residues. Germline loops: CDR1 KGHSH, CDR2 LQKENI. With 3 bases clipped from V and 3 bases from J, the junction kept 0 bases outside the gene matches. In nucleotides, the CDR3 is TGTGCCAGCTCACCGGGACAGGAAGAGACCCAGTACTTC. Residues: CASSPGQEETQYF.

V and J are TRBV6-1 and TRBJ2-3; TRBD2 matches at 8 bases. This CDR3 is built from 15 residues. CDR1 and CDR2 (germline): MNHNS, SASEGT. The trim removed 6 bases at V and 6 bases at J, leaving 11 bases unmatched. In DNA form, the CDR3 reads TGTGCCAGCAGAGGTCGGGGGGGCATTCTGGATACGCAGTATTTT. Translating gives CASRGRGGILDTQYF.

V usage is TRBV30 and J usage is TRBJ2-2; D might be TRBD1 (5 bases). V lost 1 base, J lost 6 bases, and 6 bases lay in between. Per germline, CDR1 GTSNPN and CDR2 SVGIG (reference sequence). CDR3 size: 12 residues. The CDR3 is CAWSEQAGELFF. Written as DNA, the CDR3 is TGTGCCTGGAGTGAACAGGCCGGGGAGCTGTTTTTT.

This CDR3 reads CASSYYESGNNEQFF. DNA of the CDR3: TGCGCCAGCAGCTATTATGAATCGGGGAACAATGAGCAGTTCTTC. The rearrangement uses TRBV5-1 and TRBJ2-1; D perhaps matches TRBD2 (5 bases). There are 15 residues in the CDR3. The germline V and J ends were trimmed by 3 bases and 5 bases, with 15 bases remaining between them. Germline V gene lookup returns CDR1 SGHRS and CDR2 YFSETQ.

The chain has TRBV5-1 and TRBJ2-1, with 11 bases that match TRBD2. Per the germline V gene, CDR1 is SGHRS and CDR2 is YFSETQ. CDR3 length equals 15 residues. With V trimmed by 3 bases and J by 12 bases, 11 bases remained unmatched. As DNA, the CDR3 is TGCGCCAGCAGCTCCGGGACTAGCGGAGATCGGGGGCAGTTCTTC. This translates into CASSSGTSGDRGQFF.